Sequencing of this TCR beta chain was carried out in a study of control samples from healthy donors and cancer patients. CDR3 length: 15 residues. Deletions cut 6 bases from V and 4 bases from J, with 16 bases between. Germline V gives CDR1 MNHNY, CDR2 SVGAGI (reference sequence). This table comes from immunoSEQ multiplex PCR, and its TCRdb copy is limited to in-frame clones, with some not included. There are some 170,000 clones in the sample; around 96% occur only once, and over 1% lies in the top ten. The receptor's source is a woman younger than 45 in good health. The rearrangement uses TRBV6-6 and TRBJ1-5; D gene uncertain. Sample: blood. The CDR3 bases are TGTGCCAGCAGGACCGATGACACGAGAAATCAGCCCCAGCATTTT. It specifies CASRTDDTRNQPQHF.